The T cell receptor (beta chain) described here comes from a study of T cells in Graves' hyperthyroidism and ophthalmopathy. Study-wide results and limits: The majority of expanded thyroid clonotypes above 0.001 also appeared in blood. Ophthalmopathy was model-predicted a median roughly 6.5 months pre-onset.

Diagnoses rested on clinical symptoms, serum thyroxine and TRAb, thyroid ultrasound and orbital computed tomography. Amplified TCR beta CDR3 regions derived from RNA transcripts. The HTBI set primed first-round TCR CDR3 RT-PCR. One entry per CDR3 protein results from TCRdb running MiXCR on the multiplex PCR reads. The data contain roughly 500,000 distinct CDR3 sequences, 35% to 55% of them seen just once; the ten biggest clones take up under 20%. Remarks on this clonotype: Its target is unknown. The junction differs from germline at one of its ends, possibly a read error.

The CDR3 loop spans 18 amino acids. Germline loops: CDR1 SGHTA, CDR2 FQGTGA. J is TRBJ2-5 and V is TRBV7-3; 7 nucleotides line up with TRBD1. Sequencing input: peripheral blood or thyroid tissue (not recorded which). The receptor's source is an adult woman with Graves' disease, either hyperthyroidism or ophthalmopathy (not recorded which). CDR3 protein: CASRPPWSTDRRQETQYF. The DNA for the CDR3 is TGCGCCAGCAGACCTCCCTGGTCTACGGACAGGAGACAAGAGACCCAGTACTTC.